This T cell receptor (beta chain) was sequenced in a study of beta chain features in type 1 diabetes. As for the study in general: On cell yields, gender and age, patients and healthy donors were similar. Study-wide findings and caveats: A moderate, significant TCRB CDR3 shortening appeared in type 1 diabetes across four CD4+ subsets. VDJ junctions sequenced from type 1 diabetes patients showed fewer insertions and more deletions.

The ends were cut back, 0 bases at V and 5 bases at J, with 11 bases in the middle. Germline lookup yields CDR1 ENHRY and CDR2 SYGVKD. This CDR3 spans 15 amino acids. The authors reverse transcribed all of the isolated RNA, so sequencing captured expressed TCRB transcripts. Clones were read by immunoSEQ multiplex PCR, and TCRdb kept only the in-frame ones, dropping some. This table has 600,000 to 700,000 clones, around 12% appearing once. About this clone: Its antigen remains unknown.

The origin of this receptor is a man aged 25-45 years with type 1 diabetes. The sample consisted of naive CD4+ T cells from blood. This sequence joins TRBV10-3 and TRBJ2-1, with D unclear. The CDR3 sequence is CAISESILSDNEQFF. DNA for the CDR3: TGTGCCATCAGTGAGTCAATCTTATCGGACAATGAGCAGTTCTTC.